The rows below give T cell receptor beta chains drawn from one sample of a study of STAT3 mutations in large granular lymphocyte leukemia. The table came from immunoSEQ multiplex PCR; TCRdb's copy has only in-frame clones and leaves some out. The sample has 30,000 to 45,000 clones, roughly 88% seen once. Sequencing was carried out using PBMCs. The receptors were sampled from a human donor with T large granular lymphocyte leukemia. Some clones in this sample may be carry-over from other donors' samples. CDR3s include the opening cysteine and the closing phenylalanine or tryptophan. The D gene is left open where the match is weak.

J gene	D gene	V gene	CDR3 protein	CDR3 DNA
TRBJ2-1	TRBD2	TRBV5-1	CASSLAGGPYEQFF	TGCGCCAGCAGTCTAGCGGGGGGGCCGTATGAGCAGTTCTTC
TRBJ2-3	.	TRBV5-8	CASSFPGASTDTQYF	TGTGCCAGCAGCTTCCCCGGGGCTAGCACAGATACGCAGTATTTT
TRBJ1-2	TRBD1	TRBV5-1	CASSWGTGEFDF	TGCGCCAGCAGCTGGGGGACAGGGGAGTTTGACTTC
TRBJ1-2	.	TRBV7-9	CASSLRGSETNYGYTF	TGTGCCAGCAGCTTAAGGGGGTCAGAGACAAACTATGGCTACACCTTC
TRBJ2-7	.	TRBV4-2	CASSQDWRHRSYEQYF	TGTGCCAGCAGCCAAGATTGGAGACACCGCTCCTACGAGCAGTACTTC
TRBJ1-2	.	TRBV5-6	CASSASYGYTF	TGTGCCAGCAGCGCGAGCTATGGCTACACCTTC
TRBJ1-6	.	TRBV13	CASSSAGTPGVRNSPLHF	TGTGCCAGCAGCTCAGCTGGGACACCGGGCGTCCGTAATTCACCCCTCCACTTT
TRBJ2-5	.	TRBV9	CASSPQIGSETQYF	TGTGCCAGCAGCCCACAGATCGGATCAGAGACCCAGTACTTC
TRBJ1-1	TRBD1	TRBV4-3	CASSPRSGGWTEAFF	TGCGCCAGCAGCCCGAGGTCAGGGGGTTGGACTGAAGCTTTCTTT
TRBJ1-5	.	TRBV28	CASRLQGQPQHF	TGTGCCAGCAGGCTACAGGGTCAGCCCCAGCATTTT